This T cell receptor beta chain was captured by sequencing in a study of T cells in localized non-small cell lung cancer. V shed 4 bases and J 4 bases; nucleotides not matched to a gene: 8. The CDR3 is 15 residues long. Germline V gene data show CDR1 as SGDLS and CDR2 as YYNGEE. Sequencing was performed with immunoSEQ multiplex PCR; in TCRdb, only in-frame clones are kept and a portion is missing. The sample includes several thousand clones, under 25% of them seen just once. To note about this clone: Its antigen remains unknown.

General study points: Within adjacent lung there appeared a median 57 of the top 100 tumor clones. Highest T cell clonality was seen in uninvolved adjacent lung, surpassing that measured in tumor.

This clonotype originated in a man between 40 and 69 years old with stage III squamous cell lung carcinoma. Sequenced material: lung tumor tissue, taken before any cancer treatment. The chain links TRBV9 to TRBJ2-1; 7 positions match TRBD1. CDR3 loop: CASSTGTAHYNEQFF. The DNA for the CDR3 is TGTGCCAGCAGCACCGGGACAGCCCATTACAATGAGCAGTTCTTC.